The text below deals with one TCR beta chain. Unmatched junction bases numbered 9, after V lost 4 bases and J lost 9 bases. The length of the CDR3 is 14 residues. Germline V gives CDR1 SGDLS, CDR2 YYNGEE. Original handling: Amplification from reference gene primers served as the basis for estimated nucleated cell counts. Clones were read by immunoSEQ multiplex PCR, and TCRdb kept only the in-frame ones, dropping some. The D gene and trimming were derived from the DNA, and the V and J assignments and clone size from that table. Among hundreds of thousands of clones, approximately 89% were seen once, and the ten largest hold around 9.5%. The sample comes from a study of blood T cell repertoires in COVID-19. Study-level information: From the United States, Italy and Spain came samples of acute and convalescent COVID-19.

The source of this sequence is a woman aged 35 to 49 who had recovered from COVID-19. The sample was PBMCs or T cells enriched from blood (not recorded which). The gene calls are TRBV9 and TRBJ2-2, with TRBD1 matching over 7 bases. The DNA for the CDR3 is TGTGCCAGCAGCTCTCAGACAGGGCTAAGGGAGCTGTTTTTT. Protein product: CASSSQTGLRELFF.